Sequencing of this T cell receptor beta chain was carried out in a study of T-cell memory formation after mild COVID-19. Study-wide context: Largely donor-specific sequence clusters came from a couple of donors.

Constant-segment primers served in 5'RACE that generated TCR alpha and TCR beta cDNA libraries bearing sample barcodes and UMIs. In TCRdb, the 5' RACE reads were re-called with MiXCR into one record per CDR3 protein. The table has roughly 300,000 distinct CDR3 sequences, over 7% seen once; the top ten hold about 20%. Overall study results and limits: Some responding clones appeared in pre-infection memory, suggesting cross-reactive memory joined. Day 15 to 85 contracting clones showed balanced CD4/CD8; later expanders leaned CD4+.

V dropped 0 bases and J dropped 1 base, with 10 bases sitting between them. CDR3 length: 16 amino acids. From germline, CDR1 is LGHNA and CDR2 YNFKEQ. This clonotype was seen a few times. Antigen: not known. The chain has TRBV4-2 and TRBJ2-1; D ambiguous. The origin of this receptor is a man in his late teens or twenties who had mild COVID-19 (a few samples of this study predate the infection). Cell type and time point are not known. Sequencing input: PBMCs or a T cell subset sorted from them (not recorded which). The CDR3 DNA reads TGTGCCAGCAGCCAAGATAGAAGAGAGTCCTACAATGAGCAGTTCTTC. Encoded protein: CASSQDRRESYNEQFF.